The 13 T cell receptor beta chains presented below share a single source sample, sequenced in a study of beta chain features in type 1 diabetes. Of the isolated RNA, all was reverse transcribed, and so the sequenced material was expressed TCRB transcripts. Repertoires were generated with immunoSEQ multiplex PCR, while TCRdb's copy carries only in-frame clones and drops some. Of a few hundred thousand clones listed, less than 35% are singletons. Material for sequencing was central memory CD4+ T cells from blood. All receptors derive from a man aged 25-45 years in good health.

The V and J genes are TRBV7-9 and TRBJ2-7; 10 nucleotides align to TRBD2. The J segment lost 3 bases and the V segment lost 1 base, leaving 3 bases of the junction unmatched. The CDR3 extends over 15 amino acids. Germline lookup yields CDR1 SEHNR and CDR2 FQNEAQ (reference sequence). For the CDR3, the DNA is TGTGCCAGCAGCTTAGGGGTAGCGGGAGGCTACGAGCAGTACTTC. It specifies CASSLGVAGGYEQYF.

A few counts support this clone. The V call is TRBV25-1, the J call TRBJ1-4; no definite D call. Trimming left V 8 bases short and J 7 bases short, with 11 bases between. This CDR3 has 12 residues. Germline values: CDR1 MGHDK, CDR2 SYGVNS. The CDR3 DNA reads as TGTGCCAGCGGAGTAGTAGGTGAAAAACTGTTTTTT. Translation gives CASGVVGEKLFF.

This clone has more than one count but fewer than ten. The V call is TRBV25-1, the J call TRBJ2-7; 7 bases agree with TRBD1. The CDR3 consists of 14 residues. The germline gives CDR1 MGHDK, CDR2 SYGVNS. V lost 5 bases, J lost 2 bases, and 6 bases stayed unmatched. CDR3 DNA: TGTGCCAGCAGTATGCAGGGGGTTCCCTACGAGCAGTACTTC. Translating it yields CASSMQGVPYEQYF.

The rearrangement joins TRBV7-2 to TRBJ2-4, with D perhaps TRBD2 (6 bases). Germline lookup yields CDR1 SGHTA and CDR2 FQGNSA. V dropped 1 base and J dropped 6 bases, with 13 bases sitting between them. The CDR3 runs to 15 residues. CDR3 nucleotide sequence: TGTGCCAGCAGCTTAGGGAGGGACTCCAGAAACATTCAGTACTTC. The encoded protein is CASSLGRDSRNIQYF.

This clone occurred a few times. The CDR3 DNA reads as TGCGCCAGCAGCTTGGATGTCGCCACGTTTGAGCAGTACTTC. Residues: CASSLDVATFEQYF. This sequence joins TRBV5-1 and TRBJ2-7; D is unresolved. CDR3 size: 14 residues. Germline V CDR1 and CDR2: SGHRS, YFSETQ. V was cut by 0 bases and J by 7 bases, with 14 bases left in between.

The chain is built from TRBV29-1 and TRBJ1-1; possible D gene TRBD1, 6 bases. The germline V gene encodes CDR1 SQVTM and CDR2 ANQGSEA. V was cut by 5 bases and J by 4 bases, with 17 bases left in between. The CDR3 totals 14 residues. CDR3 loop: CSVQTGGSGTEAFF. CDR3 in DNA: TGCAGCGTTCAGACAGGCGGCAGCGGCACTGAAGCTTTCTTT.

This clone has ten or more counts. The rearrangement joins TRBV25-1 to TRBJ2-1; D perhaps matches TRBD1 (6 bases). The germline V gene encodes CDR1 MGHDK and CDR2 SYGVNS. With 8 bases removed from V and 4 bases from J, the gap between germline ends came to 18 bases. CDR3 length: 15 amino acids. The CDR3 loop reads CASLGNLGGYNEQFF. The CDR3 DNA reads TGTGCCAGCTTGGGGAACCTAGGGGGTTACAATGAGCAGTTCTTC.

Concerning this clone itself: One base away lies a much larger clone, so this may be a sequencing read error. The V gene is TRBV27, the J gene TRBJ1-6, with unresolved D. Germline assignment: CDR1 MNHEY and CDR2 SMNVEV (reference sequence). CDR3 length: 13 amino acids. Trimming removed 2 bases from V and 18 bases from J, with 17 bases in between. CDR3 residues: CASSLGIRSIPHF. The CDR3 coding sequence is TGTGCCAGCAGTTTAGGGATCCGATCCATCCCCCACTTT.

This clone has a handful of counts. The rearrangement uses TRBV11-2 and TRBJ1-1; D unresolved. The CDR3 has 11 residues. Trimming took 3 bases from V and 3 from J, leaving 2 bases between them. In germline, CDR1 is SGHAT, CDR2 FQNNGV. CDR3 region: CASSFDTEAFF. Here the CDR3 DNA reads TGTGCCAGCAGCTTCGACACTGAAGCTTTCTTT.

This sequence joins TRBV5-1 and TRBJ2-1; D may be TRBD1 or TRBD2 (5 bases each). V was shortened by 4 bases and J by 5 bases, with 13 bases between the two germline ends. This CDR3 has 14 residues. Germline V CDR1 and CDR2: SGHRS, YFSETQ. The CDR3 coding sequence is TGCGCCAGCAGCGCTGGGACGGCCGACAATGAGCAGTTCTTC. Its translation: CASSAGTADNEQFF.

This clone was counted a few times. The rearrangement uses TRBV20-1 and TRBJ2-7; D remains ambiguous. The germline V and J ends were trimmed by 2 bases and 4 bases, with 6 bases remaining between them. The CDR3 covers 11 residues. From germline, CDR1 is DFQATT and CDR2 SNEGSKA (reference sequence). This chain's CDR3 is CSARKQYEQYF. CDR3 DNA: TGCAGTGCTAGAAAACAGTACGAGCAGTACTTC.

This clone was counted a few times. The genes are TRBV27 and TRBJ1-5; weak D call: TRBD1 (5 bases). The germline CDR1 and CDR2 sequences are MNHEY and SMNVEV (reference sequence). CDR3 size: 14 residues. Trimming cost V 3 bases and J 6 bases, with 12 bases left between them. This CDR3 is CASSFSRAFQPQHF. CDR3 DNA: TGTGCCAGCAGTTTTAGCAGGGCCTTTCAGCCCCAGCATTTT.

The chain uses TRBV11-2 and TRBJ2-1; a weak D match, TRBD1 (5 bases). V was clipped by 3 bases and J by 5 bases, with 11 bases between them. CDR1 and CDR2 from the germline V gene are SGHAT and FQNNGV. CDR3 size: 14 residues. This CDR3 is CASSLQGFNNEQFF. For the CDR3, the DNA is TGTGCCAGCAGCTTGCAGGGTTTCAACAATGAGCAGTTCTTC.